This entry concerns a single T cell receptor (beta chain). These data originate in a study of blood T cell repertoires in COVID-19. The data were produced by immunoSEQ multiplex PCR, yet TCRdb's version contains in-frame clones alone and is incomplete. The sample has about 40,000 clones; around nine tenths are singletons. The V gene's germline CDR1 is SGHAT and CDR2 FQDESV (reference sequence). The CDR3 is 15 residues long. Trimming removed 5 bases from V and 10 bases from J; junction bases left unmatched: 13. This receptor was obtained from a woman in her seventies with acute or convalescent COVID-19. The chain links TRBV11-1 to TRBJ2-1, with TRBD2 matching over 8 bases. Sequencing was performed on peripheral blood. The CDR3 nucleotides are TGTGCCAGCAGCCCCTTTCAAGCGGGAGTGGGAGAGCAGTTCTTC. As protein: CASSPFQAGVGEQFF.